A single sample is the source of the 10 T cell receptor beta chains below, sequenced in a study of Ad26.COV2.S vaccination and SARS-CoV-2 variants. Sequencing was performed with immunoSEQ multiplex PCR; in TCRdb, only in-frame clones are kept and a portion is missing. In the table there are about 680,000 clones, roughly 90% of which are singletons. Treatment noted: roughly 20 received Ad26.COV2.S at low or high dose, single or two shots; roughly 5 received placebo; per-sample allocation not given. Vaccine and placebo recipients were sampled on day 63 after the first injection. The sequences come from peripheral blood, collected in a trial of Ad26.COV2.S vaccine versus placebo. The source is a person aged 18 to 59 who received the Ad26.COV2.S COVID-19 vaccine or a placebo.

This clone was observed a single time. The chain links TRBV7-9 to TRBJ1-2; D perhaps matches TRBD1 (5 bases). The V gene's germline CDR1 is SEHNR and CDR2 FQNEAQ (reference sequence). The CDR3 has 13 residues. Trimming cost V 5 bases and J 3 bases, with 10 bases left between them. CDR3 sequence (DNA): TGTGCCAGCAGCCCCGGGACGGACTATGGCTACACCTTC. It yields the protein CASSPGTDYGYTF.

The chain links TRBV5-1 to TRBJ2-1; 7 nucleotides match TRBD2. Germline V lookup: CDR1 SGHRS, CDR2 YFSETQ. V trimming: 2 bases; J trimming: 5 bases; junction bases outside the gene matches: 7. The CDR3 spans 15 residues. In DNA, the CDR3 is TGCGCCAGCAGCTTAGTCGGGGGAGGGGACAATGAGCAGTTCTTC. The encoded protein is CASSLVGGGDNEQFF.

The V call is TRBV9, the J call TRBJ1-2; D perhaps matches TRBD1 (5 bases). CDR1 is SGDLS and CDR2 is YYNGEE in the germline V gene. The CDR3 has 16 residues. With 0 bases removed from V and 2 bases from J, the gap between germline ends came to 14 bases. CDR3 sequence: CASSVAGGGTNYGYTF. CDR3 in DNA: TGTGCCAGCAGCGTAGCGGGGGGGGGTACGAACTATGGCTACACCTTC.

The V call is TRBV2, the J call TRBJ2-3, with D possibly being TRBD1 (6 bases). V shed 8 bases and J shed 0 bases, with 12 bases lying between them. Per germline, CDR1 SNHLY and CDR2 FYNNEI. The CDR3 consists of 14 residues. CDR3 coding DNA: TGTGCCAGCGGCCCGGGACAAAGCACAGATACGCAGTATTTT. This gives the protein CASGPGQSTDTQYF.

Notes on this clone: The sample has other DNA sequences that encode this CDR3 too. CDR3 in DNA: TGCAGCGTTGAGGACAGAGAGACCCAGTACTTC. Protein: CSVEDRETQYF. The chain carries TRBV29-1 and TRBJ2-5, with a tentative D call TRBD1 (6 bases). The germline CDR1 and CDR2 sequences are SQVTM and ANQGSEA. V lost 3 bases and J lost 4, with 6 bases in between. The CDR3 sequence is 11 residues long.

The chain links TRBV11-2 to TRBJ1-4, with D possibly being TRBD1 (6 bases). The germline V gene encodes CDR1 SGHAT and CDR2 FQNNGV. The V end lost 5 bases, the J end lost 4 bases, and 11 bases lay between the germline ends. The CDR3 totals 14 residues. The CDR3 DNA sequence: TGTGCCAGCAGCCCGGACAGCAATAATGAAAAACTGTTTTTT. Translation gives CASSPDSNNEKLFF.

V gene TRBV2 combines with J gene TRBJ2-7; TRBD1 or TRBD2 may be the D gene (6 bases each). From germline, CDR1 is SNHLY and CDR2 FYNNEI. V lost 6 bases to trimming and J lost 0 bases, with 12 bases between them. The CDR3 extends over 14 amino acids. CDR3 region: CASRVGGYSYEQYF. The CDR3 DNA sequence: TGTGCCAGCAGGGTCGGGGGCTACTCCTACGAGCAGTACTTC.

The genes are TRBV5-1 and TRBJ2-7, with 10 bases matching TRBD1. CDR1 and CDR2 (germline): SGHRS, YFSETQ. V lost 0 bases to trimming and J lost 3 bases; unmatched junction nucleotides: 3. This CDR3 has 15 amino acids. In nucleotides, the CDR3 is TGCGCCAGCAGCTTGGTAGGGACAGGGGTCTACGAGCAGTACTTC. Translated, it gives CASSLVGTGVYEQYF.

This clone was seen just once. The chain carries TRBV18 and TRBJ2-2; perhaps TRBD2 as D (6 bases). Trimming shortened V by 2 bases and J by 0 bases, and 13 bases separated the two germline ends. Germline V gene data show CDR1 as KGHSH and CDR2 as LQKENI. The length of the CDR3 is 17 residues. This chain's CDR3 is CASSPDGTGANTGELFF. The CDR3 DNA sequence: TGTGCCAGCTCACCAGATGGGACTGGAGCGAACACCGGGGAGCTGTTTTTT.

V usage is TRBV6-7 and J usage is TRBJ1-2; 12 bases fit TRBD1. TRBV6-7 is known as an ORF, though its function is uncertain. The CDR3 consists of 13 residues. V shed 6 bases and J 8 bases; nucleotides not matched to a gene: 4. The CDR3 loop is CASRGQGAEGYTF. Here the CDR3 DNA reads TGTGCCAGCAGGGGACAGGGGGCGGAAGGCTACACCTTC.